The rows below give T cell receptor beta chains drawn from one sample of a study of neoadjuvant anti-PD-1 for oral cavity cancer. The method was immunoSEQ multiplex PCR; TCRdb's version includes in-frame clones alone and lacks a portion of them. The sample shows tens of thousands of clones, 70% to 85% of them seen only once. Sample: PBMCs, taken before nivolumab (anti-PD-1) treatment. The receptors were gathered from a person between 40 and 79 years old with oral cavity squamous cell carcinoma. The CDR3 runs from the conserved cysteine through the conserved F or W.

j_gene: TRBJ2-3
v_gene: TRBV7-3
CDR3aa: CASSPNRGADTQYF

j_gene: TRBJ1-1
v_gene: TRBV6-6
CDR3aa: CASRAAGADTEAFF

j_gene: TRBJ1-2
v_gene: TRBV29-1
CDR3aa: CSVGYVGGRRGYTF

j_gene: TRBJ1-2
v_gene: TRBV6-1
CDR3aa: CASSENQGAFGYTF

j_gene: TRBJ1-5
v_gene: TRBV19
CDR3aa: CASSWGRVGNQPQHF

j_gene: TRBJ2-6
v_gene: TRBV18
CDR3aa: CASSQDRSGANVLTF

j_gene: TRBJ2-7
v_gene: TRBV7-7
CDR3aa: CASSLGGQGGEQYF

j_gene: TRBJ2-7
v_gene: TRBV14
CDR3aa: CASSFRQGASGEQYF

j_gene: TRBJ2-1
v_gene: TRBV5-1
CDR3aa: CASSLATSGAHNEQFF

j_gene: TRBJ2-2
v_gene: TRBV11-3
CDR3aa: CASSPSRGIANTGELFF

j_gene: TRBJ2-3
v_gene: TRBV6-5
CDR3aa: CALSPGFASTDTQYF

j_gene: TRBJ2-7
v_gene: TRBV6-1
CDR3aa: CASSNLGGGDYEQYF